This is a list of T cell receptor beta chains from one sample in a study of blood T cell repertoires in COVID-19. Sequencing used immunoSEQ multiplex PCR; TCRdb keeps in-frame clones, though not all of them. The data contain some 670,000 clones, just under 90% of them singletons. Input material: peripheral blood. Source of these receptors: a woman under 30 with acute or convalescent COVID-19. Both conserved end residues are part of each CDR3. The order of the fields is CDR3 protein, D gene, V gene, J gene. D genes are given only for firm matches.

CDR3: CASSSDRNQPQHF
D: -
V: TRBV5-4
J: TRBJ1-5

CDR3: CASSYFAANYGYTF
D: -
V: TRBV6-2/TRBV6-3
J: TRBJ1-2

CDR3: CASSPGTGISYEQYF
D: TRBD1
V: TRBV7-2
J: TRBJ2-7

CDR3: CASSHSPQPQHF
D: -
V: TRBV19
J: TRBJ1-5

CDR3: CASSLTGGESGNTIYF
D: TRBD1
V: TRBV5-1
J: TRBJ1-3

CDR3: CASSLRRTGGDTEAFF
D: TRBD1
V: TRBV7-3
J: TRBJ1-1

CDR3: CASSPGDRFMNTEAFF
D: TRBD1
V: TRBV28
J: TRBJ1-1

CDR3: CASKGDDHRNTGELFF
D: -
V: TRBV19
J: TRBJ2-2

CDR3: CASSFGDARNTIYF
D: -
V: TRBV7-9
J: TRBJ1-3

CDR3: CASGPLWSGGERELFF
D: TRBD2
V: TRBV12-5
J: TRBJ2-2

CDR3: CASSHPTGTVSSPLHF
D: TRBD1
V: TRBV3-1/TRBV3-2
J: TRBJ1-6

CDR3: CASKGTQNRGQEEKLFF
D: TRBD1
V: TRBV25-1
J: TRBJ1-4

CDR3: CASSVALGQGGYGYTF
D: TRBD1
V: TRBV9
J: TRBJ1-2

CDR3: CASSVGQGWLWAYGYTF
D: -
V: TRBV2
J: TRBJ1-2

CDR3: CASSEKGITYEQYF
D: -
V: TRBV6-1
J: TRBJ2-7

CDR3: CASSPYPGRGPLGYGYTF
D: TRBD1
V: TRBV11-2
J: TRBJ1-2

CDR3: CASSNPRQGGTEAFF
D: -
V: TRBV3-1/TRBV3-2
J: TRBJ1-1